These T cell receptor beta chains were read from a single sample in a study of blood T cells in healthy people across ages. TCRdb called the 5' RACE reads again in MiXCR, with one record for every CDR3 protein. The sample lists around 2 million distinct CDR3 sequences, about two fifths occurring once. The source material was blood. The receptors derive from a human donor in good health. Both conserved end residues are trimmed from each CDR3. A D gene is named only where the DNA matches it firmly. Size values are once, few and many counts, or a class for expanded clones, and some rows have none.

abundance	v_gene	j_gene	d_gene	CDR3aa
-	TRBV29-1	TRBJ2-1	-	SVWVSSDNEQF
-	TRBV6-1	-	TRBD1	ASSEGWTGEFYEQY
-	TRBV28	TRBJ1-4	-	ASSFETTNEKLF
few	TRBV20-1	TRBJ2-1	TRBD2	SARGLRGGDNEQF
-	TRBV20-1	TRBJ2-1	TRBD2	SARDPSGSSYNEQF
-	TRBV4-1	TRBJ2-3	-	ASSQGAGADTQY
-	TRBV4-3	TRBJ2-3	-	ASSQVGATDTQY
-	TRBV10-3	TRBJ1-2	TRBD1	AISTLDRGHGYT
-	TRBV9	TRBJ1-3	-	ASSVTGDGNTIY
-	TRBV6-2/TRBV6-3	TRBJ1-6	-	ASRKDDRDNSPLH